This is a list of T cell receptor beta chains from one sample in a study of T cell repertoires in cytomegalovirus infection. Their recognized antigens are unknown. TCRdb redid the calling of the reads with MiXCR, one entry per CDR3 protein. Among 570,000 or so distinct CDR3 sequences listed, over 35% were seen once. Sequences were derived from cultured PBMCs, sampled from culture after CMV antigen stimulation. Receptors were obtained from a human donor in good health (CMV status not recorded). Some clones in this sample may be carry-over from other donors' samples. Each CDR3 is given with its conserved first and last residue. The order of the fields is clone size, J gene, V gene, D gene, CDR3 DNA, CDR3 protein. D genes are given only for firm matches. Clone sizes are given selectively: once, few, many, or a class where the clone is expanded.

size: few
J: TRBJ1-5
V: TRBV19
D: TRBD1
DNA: TGTGCCAGTAGTATAAGTAGGACAGGGCTGGGTCAGCCCCAGCATTTT
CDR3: CASSISRTGLGQPQHF

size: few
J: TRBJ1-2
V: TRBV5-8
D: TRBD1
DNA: TGTGCCAGCAGCTACTGGACAGGGCGAATACATGGCTACACCTTC
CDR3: CASSYWTGRIHGYTF

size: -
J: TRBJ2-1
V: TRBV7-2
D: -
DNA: TGTGCCAGCAGCTTGAGAAGGGGTAGTTGGAATGAGCAGTTCTTC
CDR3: CASSLRRGSWNEQFF

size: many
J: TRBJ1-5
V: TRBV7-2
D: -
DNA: TGTGCCAGCAGCCGCTCGTGGGGTGAAGGGCCCCAGCATTTT
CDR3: CASSRSWGEGPQHF

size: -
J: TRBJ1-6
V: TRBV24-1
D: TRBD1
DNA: TGTGCCACCAGTTACACAGGGGCTGCCAATTCACCCCTCCACTTT
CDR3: CATSYTGAANSPLHF

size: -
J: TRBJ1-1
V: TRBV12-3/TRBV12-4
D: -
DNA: TGTGCCAGCAGTTTCCGGGTGGGGCTCACTGAAGCTTTCTTT
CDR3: CASSFRVGLTEAFF

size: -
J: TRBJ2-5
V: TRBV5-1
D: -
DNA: TGCGCCAGCAGCTTGTCACTACACAGGGACCAAGAGACCCAGTACTTC
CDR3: CASSLSLHRDQETQYF

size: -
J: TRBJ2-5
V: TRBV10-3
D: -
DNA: TGTGCCATCAGTGAAACTAGCTTGGAGACCCAGTACTTC
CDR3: CAISETSLETQYF

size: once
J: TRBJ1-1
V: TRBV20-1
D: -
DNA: TGCAGTGCCATGTGGGGAGACACTGAAGCTTTCTTT
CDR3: CSAMWGDTEAFF

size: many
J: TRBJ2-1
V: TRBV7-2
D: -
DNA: TGTGCCAGCAGCTTAGGCTCAAGCTCCTACAATGAGCAGTTCTTC
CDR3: CASSLGSSSYNEQFF

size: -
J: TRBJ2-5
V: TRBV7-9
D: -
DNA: TGTGCCAGCAGCCTTACCCAGCCCCAAGAGACCCAGTACTTC
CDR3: CASSLTQPQETQYF

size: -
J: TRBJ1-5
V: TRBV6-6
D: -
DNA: TGTGCCAGCAGCCCCGCCGGCCATCAGCCCCAGCATTTT
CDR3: CASSPAGHQPQHF

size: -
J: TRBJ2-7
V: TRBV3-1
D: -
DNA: TGTGCCAGCAGTGGGACGTTGAACTACGAGCAGTACTTC
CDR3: CASSGTLNYEQYF

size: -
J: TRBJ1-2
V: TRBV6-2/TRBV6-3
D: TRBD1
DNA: TGTGCCAGCAGAGACCGGGACAGGGATTTGCATGGCTACACCTTC
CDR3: CASRDRDRDLHGYTF

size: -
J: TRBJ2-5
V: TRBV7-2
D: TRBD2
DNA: TGTGCCAGCAGCTCACGACTAGCGGGAGGGAGGAAAGAGACCCAGTACTTC
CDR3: CASSSRLAGGRKETQYF

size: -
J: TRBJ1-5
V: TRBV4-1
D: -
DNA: TGCGCCAGCAGCCAAGTGGCGGGGGGCAATCAGCCCCAGCATTTT
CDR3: CASSQVAGGNQPQHF

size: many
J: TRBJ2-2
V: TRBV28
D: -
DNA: TGTGCCAGCAGCTTATCCGGGGAGCTGTTTTTT
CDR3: CASSLSGELFF

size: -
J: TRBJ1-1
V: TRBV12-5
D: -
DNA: TGTGCTAGTGGTAGGCAGGGTGGCACTGAAGCTTTCTTT
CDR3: CASGRQGGTEAFF

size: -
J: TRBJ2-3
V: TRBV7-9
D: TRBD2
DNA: TGTGCCAGCAGCTCCTTTCGGGGGGGCACAGATACGCAGTATTTT
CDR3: CASSSFRGGTDTQYF

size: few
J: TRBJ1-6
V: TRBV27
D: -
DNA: TGTGCCAGCAGTCCCTGGGACTCCTCCTATAATTCACCCCTCCACTTT
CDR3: CASSPWDSSYNSPLHF

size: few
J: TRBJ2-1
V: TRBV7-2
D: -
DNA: TGTGCCAGCAGCTCAAAGGTCCCCCACAATGAGCAGTTCTTC
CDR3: CASSSKVPHNEQFF

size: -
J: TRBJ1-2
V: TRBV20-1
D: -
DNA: TGCAGTGCTAGGGCAGCCTATGGCTACACCTTC
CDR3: CSARAAYGYTF

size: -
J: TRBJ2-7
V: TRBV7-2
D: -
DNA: TGTGCCAGCATTAACGCAAACTCCTACGAGCAGTACTTC
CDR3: CASINANSYEQYF

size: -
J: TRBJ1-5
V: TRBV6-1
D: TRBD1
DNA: TGTGCCAGCATAACACAGGGGAATAACAATCAGCCCCAGCATTTT
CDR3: CASITQGNNNQPQHF

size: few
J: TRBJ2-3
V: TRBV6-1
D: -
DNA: TGTGCCAGCAGTGAAACTAGAAGTGATACGCAGTATTTT
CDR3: CASSETRSDTQYF